What follows are 23 T cell receptor beta chains derived from one specimen sequenced in a study of blood T cell repertoires in COVID-19. The repertoire was sequenced with immunoSEQ multiplex PCR; TCRdb's copy has only in-frame clones and lacks some. The profile covers 45,000 or so clones, with about 89% appearing a single time and 2.1% taken by the ten largest. Input material: peripheral blood. These TCRs come from a woman older than 75 with COVID-19, enrolled during active disease.

J is TRBJ2-6 and V is TRBV7-2; D unresolved. Germline-derived CDR1 and CDR2 are SGHTA and FQGNSA. V lost 1 base and J lost 0, with 10 bases in between. The CDR3 is 17 amino acids. The CDR3 is CASSLDTVSSGANVLTF. Written as DNA, the CDR3 is TGTGCCAGCAGCTTAGATACAGTCAGCTCTGGGGCCAACGTCCTGACTTTC.

J is TRBJ2-1 and V is TRBV2; 8 bases map to TRBD1. CDR3 length equals 15 residues. Germline-derived CDR1 and CDR2 are SNHLY and FYNNEI. V shed 6 bases and J 9 bases; nucleotides not matched to a gene: 13. CDR3 in DNA: TGTGCCAGCAGCGGACAGGGAGCCTACATAAGTGAGCAGTTCTTC. Translated, it gives CASSGQGAYISEQFF.

This chain connects TRBV7-2 to TRBJ1-6; 7 bases are shared with TRBD1. Germline values: CDR1 SGHTA, CDR2 FQGNSA. This CDR3 is 18 amino acids long. V shed 5 bases and J 1 base; nucleotides not matched to a gene: 11. CDR3 nucleotide sequence: TGTGCCAGCAGCCTGCCCCCAACAGGGGTGTCCTATAATTCACCCCTCCACTTT. It encodes CASSLPPTGVSYNSPLHF.

The chain carries TRBV7-9 and TRBJ1-4; a weak D match, TRBD1 (5 bases). Trimming stripped 5 bases from V and 12 bases from J, with 19 bases between. From germline, CDR1 is SEHNR and CDR2 FQNEAQ (reference sequence). CDR3 length: 14 amino acids. The CDR3 region has the DNA TGTGCCAGCAGCAAAAGCCAGTCCTGGGGGGAACTGTTTTTT. Encoded protein: CASSKSQSWGELFF.

This clone came up once. This chain uses TRBV5-1 with TRBJ1-2; 7 nucleotides agree with TRBD1. V was clipped by 6 bases and J by 2 bases; unmatched bases: 7. Germline V CDR1 and CDR2: SGHRS, YFSETQ. This CDR3 contains 14 residues. The CDR3 is CASKKDRANYGYTF. CDR3 nucleotide sequence: TGCGCCAGCAAGAAAGACAGGGCCAACTATGGCTACACCTTC.

This sequence joins TRBV15 and TRBJ1-1; 9 nucleotides match TRBD1. CDR1 is LNHNV, CDR2 YYDKDF, per germline (reference sequence). This CDR3 spans 15 amino acids. With V trimmed by 4 bases and J by 1 base, 4 bases remained unmatched. CDR3 residues: CATSKPDRGNTEAFF. CDR3 in DNA: TGTGCCACCAGCAAACCGGACAGGGGGAACACTGAAGCTTTCTTT.

The chain has TRBV14 and TRBJ1-2; tentatively, D is TRBD1 (5 bases). The V gene's germline CDR1 is SGHDN and CDR2 FVKESK. V lost 3 bases and J lost 5, with 13 bases in between. CDR3 length: 14 amino acids. CDR3 DNA sequence: TGTGCCAGCAGCCAGCAGGGCATGGGGTATGGCTACACCTTC. Translated, it gives CASSQQGMGYGYTF.

This clone was picked up a small number of times. The chain joins TRBV6-6 to TRBJ1-5, with 8 bases lining up with TRBD1. The germline gives CDR1 MNHNY, CDR2 SVGAGI (reference sequence). CDR3 size: 16 residues. V was pared by 8 bases and J by 0 bases, with 9 bases of the junction left unmatched. DNA for the CDR3: TGTGCCAGCCTCCGGCAGGGGGCAAGTAGCAATCAGCCCCAGCATTTT. Translation gives CASLRQGASSNQPQHF.

The chain recombines TRBV5-1 with TRBJ1-4; D remains unclear. Germline values: CDR1 SGHRS, CDR2 YFSETQ. The CDR3 has 16 amino acids. V was shortened by 1 base and J by 8 bases, with 18 bases between the two germline ends. The CDR3 sequence is CASSLSGGGGGEKLFF. The CDR3 DNA sequence: TGCGCCAGCAGCTTGAGCGGCGGTGGAGGTGGAGAAAAACTGTTTTTT.

The chain couples TRBV19 to TRBJ1-5; 7 bases map to TRBD1. V trimming: 1 base; J trimming: 2 bases; junction bases outside the gene matches: 11. The germline V gene has CDR1 LNHDA and CDR2 SQIVND (reference sequence). The length of the CDR3 is 18 residues. The CDR3 DNA reads as TGTGCCAGTAGTATAGTGAGACAGGGTCTATTTGGCAATCAGCCCCAGCATTTT. It is translated as CASSIVRQGLFGNQPQHF.

The chain carries TRBV29-1 and TRBJ2-5, with a weak D call TRBD2 (5 bases). The CDR3 is 14 amino acids. V was trimmed by 3 bases and J by 5 bases, leaving 16 bases between them. Germline CDR1 and CDR2: SQVTM and ANQGSEA. As DNA, the CDR3 is TGCAGCGTTGAGGGCCCGTCCCGGAGGGAGACCCAGTACTTC. Residues: CSVEGPSRRETQYF.

This sequence joins TRBV19 and TRBJ2-1, with 11 bases matching TRBD2. Germline CDR1 and CDR2: LNHDA and SQIVND (reference sequence). CDR3 length: 15 residues. The J segment lost 6 bases and the V segment lost 7 bases, leaving 8 bases of the junction unmatched. This chain's CDR3 is CASTTLAGGLNEQFF. As DNA, the CDR3 is TGTGCCAGTACCACTCTAGCGGGGGGTCTCAATGAGCAGTTCTTC.

The J gene is TRBJ1-2, the V gene TRBV6-1; D uncertain. The CDR3 loop spans 14 amino acids. Germline CDR1 and CDR2: MNHNS and SASEGT. The germline V and J ends were trimmed by 2 bases and 1 base, with 8 bases remaining between them. The CDR3 coding sequence is TGTGCCAGCAGTGAAAACAGAAATAACTATGGCTACACCTTC. It specifies CASSENRNNYGYTF.

The chain links TRBV9 to TRBJ1-4; 9 nucleotides match TRBD1. The CDR3 covers 16 residues. Germline V gene sequence: CDR1 SGDLS, CDR2 YYNGEE. V gave up 1 base and J gave up 7 bases; unmatched junction bases: 8. DNA of the CDR3: TGTGCCAGCAGCGTAAAACCGGGACAGGGAGTTGAAAAACTGTTTTTT. Residues: CASSVKPGQGVEKLFF.

The V call is TRBV10-3, the J call TRBJ1-1, with D possibly matching TRBD1 (5 bases). Per the germline V gene, CDR1 is ENHRY and CDR2 is SYGVKD. V lost 11 bases, J lost 3 bases, and 10 bases lay in between. The CDR3 has 11 amino acids. CDR3: CACREDTEAFF. The CDR3 region has the DNA TGTGCCTGCAGGGAGGACACTGAAGCTTTCTTT.

The chain is built from TRBV28 and TRBJ1-2; TRBD1 matches at 8 bases. The CDR3 covers 14 residues. Germline-derived CDR1 and CDR2 are MDHEN and SYDVKM. The V segment lost 5 bases and the J segment 4 bases; nucleotides outside the gene matches: 6. As DNA, the CDR3 is TGTGCCAGCAGTGGAGGACAGGGCGGCTATGGCTACACCTTC. This translates into CASSGGQGGYGYTF.

The rearrangement joins TRBV19 to TRBJ1-1; D gene unclear. This CDR3 contains 13 residues. V shed 3 bases and J shed 1 base, with 6 bases lying between them. Germline CDR1 reads LNHDA; CDR2 reads SQIVND (reference sequence). The CDR3 region has the DNA TGTGCCAGTAGTATCAGACAGAACACTGAAGCTTTCTTT. It codes for CASSIRQNTEAFF. Combining the CDR3 with reference TRBV19 and TRBJ1-1 gives the whole variable domain DGGITQSPKYLFRKEGQNVTLSCEQNLNHDAMYWYRQDPGQGLRLIYYSQIVNDFQKGDIAEGYSVSREKKESFPLTVTSAQKNPTAFYLCASSIRQNTEAFFGQGTRLTVV.

This chain links TRBV7-9 with TRBJ1-1; TRBD1 is a possible D gene (5 bases). V was cut by 5 bases and J by 4 bases, with 14 bases left in between. The germline V gene encodes CDR1 SEHNR and CDR2 FQNEAQ (reference sequence). This CDR3 region has 14 residues. CDR3 in amino acids: CASSGSSGVTEAFF. The CDR3 nucleotides read TGTGCCAGCAGCGGATCCTCGGGGGTCACTGAAGCTTTCTTT.

CDR3 nucleotide sequence: TGTGCCAGCAGCCCCAGACAGCGACCCGGAAACACCATATATTTT. As protein: CASSPRQRPGNTIYF. The rearrangement uses TRBV7-2 and TRBJ1-3; possible D gene TRBD1, 5 bases. The CDR3 is 15 amino acids. The V gene lost 5 bases and the J gene lost 4 bases, with 15 bases spanning the gap. The V gene's germline CDR1 is SGHTA and CDR2 FQGNSA.

This clone is a singleton in its sample. This chain joins TRBV5-5 and TRBJ1-6, with D perhaps matching TRBD1 (6 bases). Germline V gene sequence: CDR1 SGHKS, CDR2 YYEKEE (reference sequence). The V gene lost 0 bases and the J gene lost 12 bases, with 10 bases spanning the gap. The CDR3 contains 13 residues. DNA for the CDR3: TGTGCCAGCAGCTTGGACAGGGTCGGACCCCTCCACTTT. Encoded protein: CASSLDRVGPLHF.

V usage is TRBV13 and J usage is TRBJ1-2; 8 positions agree with TRBD1. Per the germline V gene, CDR1 is PRHDT and CDR2 is FYEKMQ (reference sequence). This CDR3 is built from 14 residues. Trimming cost V 5 bases and J 7 bases; bases outside gene matches: 9. The CDR3 DNA follows: TGTGCCAGCAGCCAGGGGACAGGCGTCTCTGGCTACACCTTC. Encoded protein: CASSQGTGVSGYTF.

The rearrangement links TRBV6-5 to TRBJ1-1; 9 bases align to TRBD1. This CDR3 region has 14 residues. J was trimmed by 11 bases and V by 6 bases; bases with no gene match: 13. Germline V lookup: CDR1 MNHEY, CDR2 SVGAGI. The CDR3, as DNA: TGTGCCAGCAGACCTAACTCCGGGACAGGGCTTGCTTTCTTT. Translating gives CASRPNSGTGLAFF.

The genes are TRBV5-1 and TRBJ2-1, with D uncertain. The V end was cut by 6 bases, the J end by 2 bases, with 18 bases between. Per the germline V gene, CDR1 is SGHRS and CDR2 is YFSETQ. The CDR3 runs to 16 residues. The CDR3 is CASTEPSRSTYNEQFF. The DNA of the CDR3 is TGCGCCAGCACCGAACCAAGTAGAAGCACCTACAATGAGCAGTTCTTC.